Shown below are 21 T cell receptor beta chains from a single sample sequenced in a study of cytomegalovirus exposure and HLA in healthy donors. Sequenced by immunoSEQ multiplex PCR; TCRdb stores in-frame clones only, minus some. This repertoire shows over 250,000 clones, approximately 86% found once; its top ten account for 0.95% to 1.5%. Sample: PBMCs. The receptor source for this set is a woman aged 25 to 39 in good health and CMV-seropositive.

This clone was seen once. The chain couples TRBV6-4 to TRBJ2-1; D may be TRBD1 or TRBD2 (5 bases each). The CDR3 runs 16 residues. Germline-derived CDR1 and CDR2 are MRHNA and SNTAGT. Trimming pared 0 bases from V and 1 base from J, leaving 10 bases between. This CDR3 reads CASSDSGTTSYNEQFF. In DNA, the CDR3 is TGTGCCAGCAGTGACTCGGGGACGACGTCCTACAATGAGCAGTTCTTC.

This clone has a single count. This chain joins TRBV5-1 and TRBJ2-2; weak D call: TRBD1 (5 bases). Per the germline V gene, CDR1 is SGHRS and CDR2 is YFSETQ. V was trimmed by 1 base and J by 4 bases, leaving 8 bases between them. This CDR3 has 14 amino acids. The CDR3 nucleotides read TGCGCCAGCAGCTTGAGACAGACCACCGGGGAGCTGTTTTTT. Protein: CASSLRQTTGELFF.

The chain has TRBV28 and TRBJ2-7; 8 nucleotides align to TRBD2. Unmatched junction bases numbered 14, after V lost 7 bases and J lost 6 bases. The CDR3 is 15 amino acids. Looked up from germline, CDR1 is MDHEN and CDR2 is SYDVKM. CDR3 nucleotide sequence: TGTGCCAGCACCAAGGGGGGGACTAGTTCTACCGAGCAGTACTTC. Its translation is CASTKGGTSSTEQYF. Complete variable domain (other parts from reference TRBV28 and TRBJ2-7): DVKVTQSSRYLVKRTGEKVFLECVQDMDHENMFWYRQDPGLGLRLIYFSYDVKMKEKGDIPEGYSVSREKKERFSLILESASTNQTSMYLCASTKGGTSSTEQYFGPGTRLTVT.

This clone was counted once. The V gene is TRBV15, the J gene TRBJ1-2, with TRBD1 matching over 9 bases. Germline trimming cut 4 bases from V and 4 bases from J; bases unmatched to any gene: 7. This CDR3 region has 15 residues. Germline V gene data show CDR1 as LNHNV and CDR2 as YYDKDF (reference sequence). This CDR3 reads CATSTPGTGPYGYTF. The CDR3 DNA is TGTGCCACCAGCACACCCGGGACAGGGCCCTATGGCTACACCTTC.

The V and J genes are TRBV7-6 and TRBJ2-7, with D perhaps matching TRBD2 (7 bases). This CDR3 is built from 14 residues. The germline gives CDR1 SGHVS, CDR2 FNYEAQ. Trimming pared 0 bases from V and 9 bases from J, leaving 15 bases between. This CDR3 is CASSLAGGAARQYF. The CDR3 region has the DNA TGTGCCAGCAGCTTAGCGGGGGGGGCTGCAAGGCAGTACTTC.

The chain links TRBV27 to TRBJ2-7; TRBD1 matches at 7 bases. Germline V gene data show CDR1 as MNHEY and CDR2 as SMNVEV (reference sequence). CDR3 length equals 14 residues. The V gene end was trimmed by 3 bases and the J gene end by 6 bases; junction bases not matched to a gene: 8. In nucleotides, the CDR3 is TGTGCCAGCAGTTTGGGACAGTTTCCTATCGAGCAGTACTTC. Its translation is CASSLGQFPIEQYF.

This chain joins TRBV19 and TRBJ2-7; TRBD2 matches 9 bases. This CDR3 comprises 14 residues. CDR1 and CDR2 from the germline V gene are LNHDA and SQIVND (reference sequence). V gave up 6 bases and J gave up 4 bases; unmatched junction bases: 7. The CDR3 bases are TGTGCCAGTAGAGGTACAGCGGGAGGTTACGAGCAGTACTTC. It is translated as CASRGTAGGYEQYF.

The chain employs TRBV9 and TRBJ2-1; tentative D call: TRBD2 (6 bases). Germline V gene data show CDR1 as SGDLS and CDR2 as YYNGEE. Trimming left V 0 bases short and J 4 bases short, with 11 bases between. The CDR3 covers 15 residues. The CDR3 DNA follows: TGTGCCAGCAGCGTAGGCGGGGCCGAGTACAATGAGCAGTTCTTC. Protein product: CASSVGGAEYNEQFF.

CDR3 bases: TGTGCCAGCTCACCCAAGCTGGAGGTACTCTCCTACGAGCAGTACTTC. It specifies CASSPKLEVLSYEQYF. The chain has TRBV18 and TRBJ2-7, with D possibly matching TRBD2 (5 bases). The germline V gene has CDR1 KGHSH and CDR2 LQKENI. The CDR3 runs 16 residues. The V and J ends lost 3 bases and 0 bases respectively, with 15 bases between them.

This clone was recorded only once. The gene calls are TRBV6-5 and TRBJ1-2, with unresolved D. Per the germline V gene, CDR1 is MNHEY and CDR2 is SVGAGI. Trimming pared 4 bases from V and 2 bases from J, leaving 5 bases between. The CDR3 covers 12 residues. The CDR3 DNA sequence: TGTGCCAGCAGTTCAGAGAACTATGGCTACACCTTC. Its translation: CASSSENYGYTF.

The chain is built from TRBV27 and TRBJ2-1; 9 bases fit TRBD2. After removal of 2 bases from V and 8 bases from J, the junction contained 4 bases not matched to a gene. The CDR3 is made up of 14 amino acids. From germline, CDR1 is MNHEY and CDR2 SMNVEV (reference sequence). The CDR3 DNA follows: TGTGCCAGCAGTTTAGTAGCGGGAGTAGATGAGCAGTTCTTC. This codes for CASSLVAGVDEQFF.

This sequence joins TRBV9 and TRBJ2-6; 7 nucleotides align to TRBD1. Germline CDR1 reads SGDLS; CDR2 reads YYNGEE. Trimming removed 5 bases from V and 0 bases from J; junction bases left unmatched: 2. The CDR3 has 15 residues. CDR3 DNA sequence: TGTGCCAGCAGGGACAGGACCTCTGGGGCCAACGTCCTGACTTTC. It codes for CASRDRTSGANVLTF.

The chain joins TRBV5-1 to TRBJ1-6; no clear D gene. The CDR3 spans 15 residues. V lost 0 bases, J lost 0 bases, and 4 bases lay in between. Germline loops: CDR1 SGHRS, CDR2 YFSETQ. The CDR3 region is CASSLEGSYNSPLHF. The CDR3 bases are TGCGCCAGCAGCTTGGAGGGCTCCTATAATTCACCCCTCCACTTT.

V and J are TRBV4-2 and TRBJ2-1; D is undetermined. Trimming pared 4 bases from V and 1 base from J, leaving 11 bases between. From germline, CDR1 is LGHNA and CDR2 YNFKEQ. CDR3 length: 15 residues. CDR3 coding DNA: TGTGCCAGCAGCCGGTCGGGCACTTCCTACAATGAGCAGTTCTTC. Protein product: CASSRSGTSYNEQFF.

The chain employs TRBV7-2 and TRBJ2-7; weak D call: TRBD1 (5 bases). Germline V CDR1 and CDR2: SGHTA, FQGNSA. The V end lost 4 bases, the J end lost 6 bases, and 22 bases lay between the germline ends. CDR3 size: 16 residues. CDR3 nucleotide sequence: TGTGCCAGCAGCTCAATTGGGGCGCTGATTAGTGGCGAGCAGTACTTC. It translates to CASSSIGALISGEQYF.

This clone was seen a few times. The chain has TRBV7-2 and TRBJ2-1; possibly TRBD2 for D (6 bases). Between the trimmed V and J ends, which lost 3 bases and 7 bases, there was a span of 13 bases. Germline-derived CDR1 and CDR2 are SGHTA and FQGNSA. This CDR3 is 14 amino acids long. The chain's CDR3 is CASSLGGRSNEQFF. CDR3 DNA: TGTGCCAGCAGCTTGGGGGGTCGTTCGAATGAGCAGTTCTTC.

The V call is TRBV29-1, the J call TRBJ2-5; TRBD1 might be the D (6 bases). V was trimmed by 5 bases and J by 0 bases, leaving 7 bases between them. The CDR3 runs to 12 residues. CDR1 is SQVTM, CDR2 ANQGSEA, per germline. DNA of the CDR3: TGCAGCGTTACAGGGAACCAAGAGACCCAGTACTTC. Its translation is CSVTGNQETQYF.

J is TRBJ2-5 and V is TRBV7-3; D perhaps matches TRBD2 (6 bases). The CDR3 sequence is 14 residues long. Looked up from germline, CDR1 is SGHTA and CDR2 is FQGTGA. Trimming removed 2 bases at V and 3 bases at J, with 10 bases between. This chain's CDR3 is CASSLAGSKETQYF. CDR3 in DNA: TGTGCCAGCAGCTTAGCGGGGAGTAAAGAGACCCAGTACTTC.

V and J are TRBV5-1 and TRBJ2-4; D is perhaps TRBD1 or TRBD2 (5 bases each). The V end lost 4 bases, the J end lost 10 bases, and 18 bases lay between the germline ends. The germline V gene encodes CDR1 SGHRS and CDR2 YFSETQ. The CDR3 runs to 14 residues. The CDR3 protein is CASSGTDPPLIQYF. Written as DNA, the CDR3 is TGCGCCAGCAGCGGGACCGACCCACCACTTATTCAGTACTTC.

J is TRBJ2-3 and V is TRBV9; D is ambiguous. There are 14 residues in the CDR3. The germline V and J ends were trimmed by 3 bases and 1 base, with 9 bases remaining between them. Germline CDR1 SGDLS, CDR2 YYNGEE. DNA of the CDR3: TGTGCCAGCAGCGATAGCTTCGGCACAGATACGCAGTATTTT. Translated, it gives CASSDSFGTDTQYF.

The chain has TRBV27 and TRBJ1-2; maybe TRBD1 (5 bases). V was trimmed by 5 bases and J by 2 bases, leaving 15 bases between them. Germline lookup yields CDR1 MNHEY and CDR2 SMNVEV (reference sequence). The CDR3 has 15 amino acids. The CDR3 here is CASSPRWGGNYGYTF. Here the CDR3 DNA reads TGTGCCAGCAGTCCCAGGTGGGGGGGGAACTATGGCTACACCTTC.